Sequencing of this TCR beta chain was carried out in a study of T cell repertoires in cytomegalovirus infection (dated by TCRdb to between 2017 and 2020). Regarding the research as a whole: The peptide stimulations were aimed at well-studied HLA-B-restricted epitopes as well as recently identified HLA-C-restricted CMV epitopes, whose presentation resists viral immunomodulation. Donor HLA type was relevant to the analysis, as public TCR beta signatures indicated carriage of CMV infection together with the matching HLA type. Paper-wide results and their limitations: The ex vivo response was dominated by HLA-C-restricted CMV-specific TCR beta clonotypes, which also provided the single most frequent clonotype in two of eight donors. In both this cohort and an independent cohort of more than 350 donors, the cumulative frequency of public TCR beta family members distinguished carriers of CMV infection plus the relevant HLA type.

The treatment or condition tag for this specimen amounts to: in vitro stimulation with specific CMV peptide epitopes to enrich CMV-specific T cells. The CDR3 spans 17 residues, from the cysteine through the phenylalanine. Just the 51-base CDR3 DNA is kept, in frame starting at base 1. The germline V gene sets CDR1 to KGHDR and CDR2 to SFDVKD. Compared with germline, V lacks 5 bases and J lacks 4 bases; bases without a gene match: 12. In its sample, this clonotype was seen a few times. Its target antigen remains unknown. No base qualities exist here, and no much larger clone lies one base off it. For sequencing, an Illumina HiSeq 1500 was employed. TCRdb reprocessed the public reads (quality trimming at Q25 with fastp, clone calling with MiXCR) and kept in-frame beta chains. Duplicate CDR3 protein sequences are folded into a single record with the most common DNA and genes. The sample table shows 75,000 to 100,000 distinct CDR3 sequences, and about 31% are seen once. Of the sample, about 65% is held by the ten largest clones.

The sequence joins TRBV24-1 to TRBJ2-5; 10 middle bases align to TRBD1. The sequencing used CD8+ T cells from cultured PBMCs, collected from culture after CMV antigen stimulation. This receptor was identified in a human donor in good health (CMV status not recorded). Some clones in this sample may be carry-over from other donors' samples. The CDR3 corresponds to CATSAPGQGYLGETQYF. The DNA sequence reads TGTGCCACCAGTGCCCCGGGACAGGGGTATTTGGGAGAGACCCAGTACTTC.